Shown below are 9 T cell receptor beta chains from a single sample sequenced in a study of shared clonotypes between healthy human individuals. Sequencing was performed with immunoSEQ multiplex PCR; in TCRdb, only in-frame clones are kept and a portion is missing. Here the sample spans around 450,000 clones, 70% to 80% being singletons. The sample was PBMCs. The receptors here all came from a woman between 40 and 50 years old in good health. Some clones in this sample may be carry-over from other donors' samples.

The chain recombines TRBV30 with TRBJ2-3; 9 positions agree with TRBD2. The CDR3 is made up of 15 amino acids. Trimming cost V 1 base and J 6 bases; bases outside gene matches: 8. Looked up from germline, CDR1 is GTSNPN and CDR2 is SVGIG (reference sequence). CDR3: CAWSEASGVGDTQYF. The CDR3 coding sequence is TGTGCCTGGAGTGAGGCTAGCGGGGTCGGGGATACGCAGTATTTT.

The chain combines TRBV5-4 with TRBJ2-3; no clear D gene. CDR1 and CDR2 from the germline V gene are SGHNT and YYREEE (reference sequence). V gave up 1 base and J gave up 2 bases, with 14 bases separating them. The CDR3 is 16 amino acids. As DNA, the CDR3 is TGTGCCAGCAGCTTGCTCGCGGCCGGGCCCACAGATACGCAGTATTTT. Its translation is CASSLLAAGPTDTQYF. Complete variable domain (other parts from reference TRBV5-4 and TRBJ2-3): ETGVTQSPTHLIKTRGQQVTLRCSSQSGHNTVSWYQQALGQGPQFIFQYYREEENGRGNFPPRFSGLQFPNYSSELNVNALELDDSALYLCASSLLAAGPTDTQYFGPGTRLTVL.

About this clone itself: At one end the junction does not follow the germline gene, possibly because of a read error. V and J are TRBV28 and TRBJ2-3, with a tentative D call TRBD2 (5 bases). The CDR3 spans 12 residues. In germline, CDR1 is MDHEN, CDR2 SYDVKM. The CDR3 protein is CASRAGTDTQYF. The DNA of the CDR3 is TGTGCCAGCAGGGCGGGCACGGATACGCAGTATTTT.

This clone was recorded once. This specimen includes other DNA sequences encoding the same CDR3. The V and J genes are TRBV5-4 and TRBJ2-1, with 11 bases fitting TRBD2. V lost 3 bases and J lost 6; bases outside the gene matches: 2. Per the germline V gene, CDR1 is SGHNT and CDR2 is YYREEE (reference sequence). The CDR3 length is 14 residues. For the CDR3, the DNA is TGTGCCAGCAGCTCTACTAGCGGGAGCAATGAGCAGTTCTTC. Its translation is CASSSTSGSNEQFF.

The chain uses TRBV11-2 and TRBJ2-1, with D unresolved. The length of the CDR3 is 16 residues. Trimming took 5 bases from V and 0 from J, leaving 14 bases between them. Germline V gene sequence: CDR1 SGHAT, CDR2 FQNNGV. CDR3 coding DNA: TGTGCCAGCAGCCCCCACTGGGTTAGCTCCTACAATGAGCAGTTCTTC. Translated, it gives CASSPHWVSSYNEQFF.

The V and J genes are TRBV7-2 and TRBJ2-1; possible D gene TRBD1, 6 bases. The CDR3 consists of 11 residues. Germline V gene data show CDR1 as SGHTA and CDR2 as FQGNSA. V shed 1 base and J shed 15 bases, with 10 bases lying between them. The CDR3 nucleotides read TGTGCCAGCAGCTTAGTAGGGGGTGGGTTCTTC. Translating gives CASSLVGGGFF.

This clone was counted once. The chain's CDR3 is CASSLGVVAGQETQYF. CDR3 DNA: TGTGCCAGCAGCTTAGGAGTGGTAGCGGGGCAAGAGACCCAGTACTTC. The chain carries TRBV7-2 and TRBJ2-5; 8 bases align to TRBD2. The CDR3 sequence is 16 residues long. Trimming at V came to 1 base and at J to 2 bases, leaving 6 bases not matched to a gene. From germline, CDR1 is SGHTA and CDR2 FQGNSA.

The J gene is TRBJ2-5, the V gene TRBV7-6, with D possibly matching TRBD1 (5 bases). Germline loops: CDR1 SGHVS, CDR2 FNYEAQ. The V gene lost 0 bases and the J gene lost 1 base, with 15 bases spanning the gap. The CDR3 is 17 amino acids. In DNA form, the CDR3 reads TGTGCCAGCAGCTTAGCGGGTGGCCAAGGGGCCCAAGAGACCCAGTACTTC. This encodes CASSLAGGQGAQETQYF. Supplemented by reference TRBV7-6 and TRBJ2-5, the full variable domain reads GAGVSQSPRYKVTKRGQDVALRCDPISGHVSLYWYRQALGQGPEFLTYFNYEAQQDKSGLPNDRFSAERPEGSISTLTIQRTEQRDSAMYRCASSLAGGQGAQETQYFGPGTRLLVL.

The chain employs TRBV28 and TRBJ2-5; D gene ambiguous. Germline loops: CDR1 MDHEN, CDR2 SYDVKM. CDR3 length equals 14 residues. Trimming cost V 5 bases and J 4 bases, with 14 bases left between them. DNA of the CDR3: TGTGCCAGCAGTCCACCCCAAGGCCCAGAGACCCAGTACTTC. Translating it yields CASSPPQGPETQYF.